This T cell receptor (beta chain) was obtained from a study of OX40 agonist ivuxolimab in advanced cancers. Germline loops: CDR1 SEHNR, CDR2 FQNEAQ (reference sequence). Trimming took off 1 base at V and 7 bases at J, with 14 bases between the two ends. There are 15 residues in the CDR3. Autoimmune disease history or systemic immunosuppression led to patients being barred. The repertoire was sequenced with immunoSEQ multiplex PCR; TCRdb's copy has only in-frame clones and lacks some. The top ten clones hold 31% of a sample with about 48,000 clones, about 89% of them seen once. To note about this clone: Its cognate antigen is unknown.

Study-wide findings and caveats: Part of the nonresponder group also had normalized T-cell clonal expansion that was low.

The chain combines TRBV7-9 with TRBJ2-1; D is perhaps TRBD2 (5 bases). Here the sequenced sample was CD4+ or CD8+ T cells sorted from blood, taken in a trial of the OX40 agonist ivuxolimab. The origin of this receptor is an adult with an advanced solid tumor such as melanoma, head and neck, liver or kidney cancer. For the CDR3, the DNA is TGTGCCAGCAGCTTAGTGCTGGACTTTCAGAATGAGCAGTTCTTC. Protein product: CASSLVLDFQNEQFF.